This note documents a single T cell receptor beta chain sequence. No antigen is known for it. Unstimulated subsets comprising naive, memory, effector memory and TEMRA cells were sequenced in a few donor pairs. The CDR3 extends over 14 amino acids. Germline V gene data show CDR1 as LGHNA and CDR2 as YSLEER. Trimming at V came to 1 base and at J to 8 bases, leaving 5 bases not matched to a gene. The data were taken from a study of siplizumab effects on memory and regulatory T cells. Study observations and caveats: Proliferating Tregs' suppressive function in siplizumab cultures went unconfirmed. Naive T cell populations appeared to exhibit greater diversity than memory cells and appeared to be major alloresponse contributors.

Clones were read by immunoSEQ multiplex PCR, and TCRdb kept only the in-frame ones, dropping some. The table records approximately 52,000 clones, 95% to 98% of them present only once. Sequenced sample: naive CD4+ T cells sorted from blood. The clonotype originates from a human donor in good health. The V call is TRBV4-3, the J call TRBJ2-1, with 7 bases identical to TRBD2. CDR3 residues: CASSQAGRVHEQFF. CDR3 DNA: TGCGCCAGCAGCCAAGCGGGGAGGGTGCATGAGCAGTTCTTC.